The rows below give T cell receptor beta chains drawn from one sample of a study of shared clonotypes between healthy human individuals. Assay: immunoSEQ multiplex PCR; the TCRdb copy retains only in-frame clones and omits some. The sample contains roughly 410,000 clones, roughly 96% of which appear only once. The sample consisted of memory CD8+ T cells sorted from blood. These receptors all stem from a man aged 30 to 39 in good health. Both conserved end residues are part of each CDR3. Fields, in order: J gene, V gene, clone size, D gene, CDR3 protein, CDR3 DNA. The D gene is left open where the match is weak. Rows may omit the clone size; those that give it use once, few, many or a size class.

TRBJ1-5	TRBV6-6	NA	NA	CASSVTYLGNQPQHF	TGTGCCAGCAGTGTGACCTACTTGGGCAATCAGCCCCAGCATTTT
TRBJ2-7	TRBV28	once	NA	CASSPSGGGYYEQYF	TGTGCCAGCAGTCCCAGCGGAGGGGGGTACTACGAGCAGTACTTC
TRBJ2-3	TRBV19	NA	TRBD1	CASSPTGGRQYF	TGTGCCAGTAGTCCTACAGGGGGGAGGCAGTATTTT
TRBJ2-3	TRBV7-8	NA	TRBD2	CASSRLAGVTDTQYF	TGTGCCAGCAGCCGACTAGCGGGAGTTACAGATACGCAGTATTTT
TRBJ2-3	TRBV7-9	NA	NA	CASSIDAPLWRGRDTQYF	TGTGCCAGCAGCATCGATGCCCCACTTTGGCGGGGAAGGGATACGCAGTATTTT
TRBJ1-3	TRBV10-3	NA	NA	CAISEAGNTIYF	TGTGCCATCAGTGAAGCTGGAAACACCATATATTTT
TRBJ1-5	TRBV19	NA	TRBD1	CASSIGTGKYGQPQHF	TGTGCCAGTAGTATAGGGACAGGGAAATATGGCCAGCCCCAGCATTTT
TRBJ2-1	TRBV6-5	NA	NA	CASSLRKVGYEQFF	TGTGCCAGCAGCCTAAGAAAAGTGGGGTATGAGCAGTTCTTC
TRBJ2-7	TRBV19	once	TRBD2	CASRTSGFPYEQYF	TGTGCCAGTCGGACTAGTGGTTTCCCCTACGAGCAGTACTTC
TRBJ2-2	TRBV6-5	NA	TRBD1	CASSLGQGGVGELFF	TGTGCCAGCAGCCTCGGACAGGGGGGCGTGGGGGAGCTGTTTTTT
TRBJ2-1	TRBV28	NA	TRBD2	CASSLTTSGDNEQFF	TGTGCCAGCAGTTTAACGACTAGCGGAGACAATGAGCAGTTCTTC
TRBJ2-5	TRBV20-1	NA	NA	CSARGRPHF	TGCAGTGCTAGAGGTCGGCCACACTTC
TRBJ1-2	TRBV30	NA	NA	CAWRGALVNGYTF	TGTGCCTGGCGCGGGGCGTTAGTCAACGGCTACACCTTC
TRBJ1-3	TRBV30	NA	TRBD1	CAWNGLRGNTIYF	TGTGCCTGGAATGGTCTCAGGGGGAACACCATATATTTT
TRBJ2-7	TRBV19	NA	NA	CASSMGRRDEQYF	TGTGCCAGTAGTATGGGCAGGAGAGACGAGCAGTACTTC
TRBJ2-2	TRBV4-2	NA	NA	CASSQPRGQVTGELFF	TGTGCCAGCAGCCAGCCTAGAGGACAAGTGACCGGGGAGCTGTTTTTT
TRBJ1-3	TRBV27	NA	NA	CASSLLRGNTIYF	TGTGCCAGCAGTTTATTGCGCGGAAACACCATATATTTT
TRBJ2-1	TRBV4-1	NA	NA	CASSQVSLSLVTFF	TGCGCCAGCAGCCAAGTTTCCTTAAGCCTAGTCACGTTCTTC
TRBJ2-5	TRBV28	NA	NA	CATGRVNQETQYF	TGTGCCACGGGACGGGTGAACCAAGAGACCCAGTACTTC
TRBJ2-1	TRBV18	NA	NA	CASSPGGNEQFF	TGTGCCAGCTCACCCGGGGGCAATGAGCAGTTCTTC
TRBJ2-1	TRBV4-2	NA	TRBD2	CASSQGNPGLAYNEQFF	TGTGCCAGCAGCCAAGGGAACCCGGGACTAGCCTACAATGAGCAGTTCTTC
TRBJ2-1	TRBV5-4	NA	TRBD2	CASSLSSGSQDEQFF	TGTGCCAGCAGCTTATCTAGCGGGAGTCAGGATGAGCAGTTCTTC
TRBJ2-7	TRBV27	NA	NA	CASSFQGPYEQYF	TGTGCCAGCAGTTTTCAGGGGCCCTACGAGCAGTACTTC
TRBJ2-3	TRBV6-1	NA	TRBD2	CASTLTSATPDTQYF	TGTGCCAGCACCTTGACTAGCGCAACACCAGATACGCAGTATTTT
TRBJ1-4	TRBV7-9	NA	NA	CASSPGVGDEKLFF	TGTGCCAGCAGCCCGGGTGTCGGGGATGAAAAACTGTTTTTT
TRBJ1-6	TRBV5-6	NA	NA	CASSFRGNSPLHF	TGTGCCAGCAGCTTCAGGGGTAATTCACCCCTCCACTTT
TRBJ2-3	TRBV4-2	once	NA	CASSQSASGTDTQYF	TGTGCCAGCAGCCAATCGGCTAGCGGCACAGATACGCAGTATTTT
TRBJ1-5	TRBV4-1	NA	NA	CASSQEVGSGGNQPQHF	TGCGCCAGCAGCCAAGAAGTGGGCTCAGGGGGCAATCAGCCCCAGCATTTT
TRBJ2-5	TRBV6-8	NA	TRBD1	CASSYSGRGLKETQYF	TGTGCCAGCAGTTACTCGGGCAGGGGGCTTAAAGAGACCCAGTACTTC
TRBJ1-3	TRBV6-1	NA	TRBD1	CASRDRGAGGNTIYF	TGTGCCAGCAGAGACAGGGGTGCGGGGGGAAACACCATATATTTT
TRBJ2-5	TRBV10-1	once	NA	CASSYNRDDQETQYF	TGCGCCAGCAGCTATAACCGGGACGACCAAGAGACCCAGTACTTC
TRBJ1-3	TRBV6-5	NA	NA	CASSYSGESGNTIYF	TGTGCCAGCAGTTACTCGGGGGAATCTGGAAACACCATATATTTT
TRBJ1-5	TRBV28	NA	TRBD1	CASSSRTGGGNQPQHF	TGTGCCAGCAGTTCCCGGACAGGGGGCGGCAATCAGCCCCAGCATTTT
TRBJ2-2	TRBV5-1	once	NA	CASSLAGTPNTGELFF	TGCGCCAGCAGCTTGGCCGGGACCCCGAACACCGGGGAGCTGTTTTTT
TRBJ2-5	TRBV4-2	NA	NA	CASSQDPTQADQYF	TGTGCCAGCAGCCAAGACCCAACCCAAGCTGACCAGTACTTC
TRBJ1-1	TRBV2	NA	NA	CASSVSTAEAEAFF	TGTGCCAGCAGTGTATCAACAGCCGAAGCTGAAGCTTTCTTT
TRBJ1-1	TRBV5-4	NA	TRBD1	CASSRKDRVDEAFF	TGTGCCAGCAGCCGAAAGGACAGGGTTGATGAAGCTTTCTTT
TRBJ2-5	TRBV28	NA	TRBD2	CASSSLAGGSETQYF	TGTGCCAGCAGTTCCCTAGCGGGAGGGTCGGAGACCCAGTACTTC
TRBJ1-1	TRBV2	NA	NA	CASTRTEIMNTEAFF	TGTGCCAGCACCCGGACAGAGATCATGAACACTGAAGCTTTCTTT
TRBJ2-1	TRBV6-5	once	NA	CASSLQGNEQFF	TGTGCCAGCAGTTTACAGGGCAATGAGCAGTTCTTC
TRBJ2-1	TRBV5-1	NA	TRBD2	CASSLAGTRGGNEQFF	TGCGCCAGCAGCCTTGCCGGGACTAGAGGCGGGAATGAGCAGTTCTTC
TRBJ1-2	TRBV9	NA	TRBD1	CASSVASGGFGYTF	TGTGCCAGCAGCGTAGCTTCAGGGGGTTTTGGCTACACCTTC
TRBJ2-1	TRBV10-3	NA	TRBD2	CAISEPGAGDNEQFF	TGTGCCATCAGTGAACCTGGAGCGGGAGACAATGAGCAGTTCTTC
TRBJ2-3	TRBV2	NA	NA	CASRKGRRDGEAQYF	TGTGCCAGCAGAAAGGGGCGGCGGGACGGTGAAGCGCAGTATTTT
TRBJ1-3	TRBV5-4	NA	NA	CASSSRDPGNTIYF	TGTGCCAGCAGCTCCCGGGACCCTGGAAACACCATATATTTT
TRBJ2-5	TRBV7-8	NA	TRBD2	CASSRRLAGERRETQYF	TGTGCCAGCAGCCGCCGACTAGCGGGTGAGAGGAGAGAGACCCAGTACTTC
TRBJ1-4	TRBV7-6	NA	TRBD1	CASSLASTGADEKLFF	TGTGCCAGCAGCTTAGCGAGTACAGGGGCCGATGAAAAACTGTTTTTT
TRBJ1-1	TRBV7-9	NA	NA	CASSSVARAYTEAFF	TGTGCCAGCAGCTCCGTAGCCCGGGCTTACACTGAAGCTTTCTTT
TRBJ2-1	TRBV30	NA	TRBD1	CAWGQGNEQFF	TGTGCCTGGGGACAGGGGAATGAGCAGTTCTTC
TRBJ2-7	TRBV20-1	once	TRBD2	CGGLVEREQYF	TGCGGAGGACTAGTAGAACGCGAGCAGTACTTC
TRBJ2-3	TRBV7-9	NA	NA	CASSVRYQATDTQYF	TGTGCCAGCAGCGTTCGGTACCAAGCTACAGATACGCAGTATTTT
TRBJ2-7	TRBV5-1	NA	NA	CASSLESGAAYEQYF	TGCGCCAGCAGCTTGGAATCGGGGGCGGCCTACGAGCAGTACTTC